This TCR beta chain came from a study of blood T cell repertoires in COVID-19. The protocol was immunoSEQ multiplex PCR, while the TCRdb copy is restricted to in-frame clones and leaves out a portion. The sample carries some 250,000 clones, 80% to 90% recorded once. Participants, roughly 18 to 89 years old, spanned fewer than 25 US areas. The study counted Cohort 3 donors as recovered given two negative PCRs, clearance, or symptom resolution. The CDR3 has 14 residues. The germline CDR1 and CDR2 sequences are MNHEY and SMNVEV (reference sequence). Trimming shortened V by 3 bases and J by 1 base, and 9 bases separated the two germline ends.

The clonotype originates from a woman in her fifties or sixties who had recovered from COVID-19. This rearrangement joins TRBV27 to TRBJ1-1; D uncertain. The sequencing sample was made of PBMCs or T cells enriched from blood (not recorded which). CDR3 coding DNA: TGTGCCAGCAGTTTCGGAGCCTCGAACACTGAAGCTTTCTTT. Translated, it gives CASSFGASNTEAFF.